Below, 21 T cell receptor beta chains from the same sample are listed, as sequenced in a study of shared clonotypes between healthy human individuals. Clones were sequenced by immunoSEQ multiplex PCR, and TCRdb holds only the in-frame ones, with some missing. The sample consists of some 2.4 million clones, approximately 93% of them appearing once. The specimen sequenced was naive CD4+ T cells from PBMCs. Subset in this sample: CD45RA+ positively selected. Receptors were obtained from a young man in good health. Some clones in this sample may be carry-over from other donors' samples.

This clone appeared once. This CDR3 reads CASSLTGGRDYGYTF. The CDR3, as DNA: TGTGCCAGCTCACTTACAGGGGGTAGAGACTATGGCTACACCTTC. V gene TRBV18 combines with J gene TRBJ1-2; 8 positions agree with TRBD1. J gave up 3 bases and V 4 bases, and 7 bases lay outside the gene matches. The germline V gene encodes CDR1 KGHSH and CDR2 LQKENI. The CDR3 extends over 15 amino acids.

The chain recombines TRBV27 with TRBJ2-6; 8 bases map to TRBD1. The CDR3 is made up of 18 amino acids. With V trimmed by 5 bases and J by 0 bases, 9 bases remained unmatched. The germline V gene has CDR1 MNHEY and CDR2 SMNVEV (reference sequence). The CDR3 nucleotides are TGTGCCAGCAGTCTACGTCCCGGGACAGGCTCTGGGGCCAACGTCCTGACTTTC. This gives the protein CASSLRPGTGSGANVLTF.

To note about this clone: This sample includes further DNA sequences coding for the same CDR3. The CDR3 sequence is CASSSRYGYTF. The CDR3 bases are TGTGCCAGCAGTAGTCGATATGGCTACACCTTC. The chain couples TRBV28 to TRBJ1-2; D gene uncertain. From germline, CDR1 is MDHEN and CDR2 SYDVKM. Trimming stripped 5 bases from V and 5 bases from J, with 6 bases between. CDR3 length: 11 residues.

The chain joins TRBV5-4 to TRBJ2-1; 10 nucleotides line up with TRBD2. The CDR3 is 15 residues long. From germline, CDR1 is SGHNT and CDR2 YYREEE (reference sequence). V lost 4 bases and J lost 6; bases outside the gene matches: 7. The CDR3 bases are TGTGCCAGCAGCCAGCGGACTAGCGGACTCAATGAGCAGTTCTTC. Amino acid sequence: CASSQRTSGLNEQFF.

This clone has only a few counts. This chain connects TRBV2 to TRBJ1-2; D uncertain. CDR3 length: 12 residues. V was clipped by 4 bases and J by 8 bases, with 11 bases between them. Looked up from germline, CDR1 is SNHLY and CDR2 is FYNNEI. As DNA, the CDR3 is TGTGCCAGCAGTGGGACGGATCGAGGCTACACCTTC. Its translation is CASSGTDRGYTF.

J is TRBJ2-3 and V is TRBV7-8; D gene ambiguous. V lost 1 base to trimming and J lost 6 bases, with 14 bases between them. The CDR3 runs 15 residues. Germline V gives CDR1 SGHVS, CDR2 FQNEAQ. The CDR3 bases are TGTGCCAGCAGCTTAGGCTACATTCACGGGGATACGCAGTATTTT. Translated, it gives CASSLGYIHGDTQYF. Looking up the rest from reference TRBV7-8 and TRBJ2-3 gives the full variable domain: GAGVSQSPRYKVAKRGQDVALRCDPISGHVSLFWYQQALGQGPEFLTYFQNEAQLDKSGLPSDRFFAERPEGSVSTLKIQRTQQEDSAVYLCASSLGYIHGDTQYFGPGTRLTVL.

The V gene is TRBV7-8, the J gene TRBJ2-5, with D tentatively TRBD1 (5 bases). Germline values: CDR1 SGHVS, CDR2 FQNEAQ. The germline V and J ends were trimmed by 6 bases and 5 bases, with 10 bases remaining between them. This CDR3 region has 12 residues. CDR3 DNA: TGTGCCAGCAGACAATCAGGGGAGACCCAGTACTTC. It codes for CASRQSGETQYF.

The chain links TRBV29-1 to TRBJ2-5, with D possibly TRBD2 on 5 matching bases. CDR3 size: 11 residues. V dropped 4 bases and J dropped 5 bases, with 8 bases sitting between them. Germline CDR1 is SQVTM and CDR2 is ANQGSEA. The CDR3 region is CSVGLAETQYF. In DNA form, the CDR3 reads TGCAGCGTTGGGCTAGCCGAGACCCAGTACTTC.

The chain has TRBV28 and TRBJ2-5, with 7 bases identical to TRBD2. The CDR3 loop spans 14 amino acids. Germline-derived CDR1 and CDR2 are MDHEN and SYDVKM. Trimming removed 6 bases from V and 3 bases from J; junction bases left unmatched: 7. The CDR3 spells CASRIGLGKETQYF. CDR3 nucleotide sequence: TGTGCCAGCAGGATTGGACTAGGCAAAGAGACCCAGTACTTC.

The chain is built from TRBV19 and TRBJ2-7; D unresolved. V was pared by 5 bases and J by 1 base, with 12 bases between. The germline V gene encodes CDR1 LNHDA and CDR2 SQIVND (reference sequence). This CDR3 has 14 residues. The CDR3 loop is CASSSTPASYEQYF. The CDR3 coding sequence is TGTGCCAGTAGTTCCACCCCTGCGTCCTACGAGCAGTACTTC.

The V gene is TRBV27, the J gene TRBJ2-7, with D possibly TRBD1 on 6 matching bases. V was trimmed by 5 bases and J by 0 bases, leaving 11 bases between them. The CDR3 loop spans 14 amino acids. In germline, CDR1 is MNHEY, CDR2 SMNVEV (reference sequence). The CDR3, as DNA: TGTGCCAGCAGTCCCTTGACAGGCTCCTACGAGCAGTACTTC. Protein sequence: CASSPLTGSYEQYF.

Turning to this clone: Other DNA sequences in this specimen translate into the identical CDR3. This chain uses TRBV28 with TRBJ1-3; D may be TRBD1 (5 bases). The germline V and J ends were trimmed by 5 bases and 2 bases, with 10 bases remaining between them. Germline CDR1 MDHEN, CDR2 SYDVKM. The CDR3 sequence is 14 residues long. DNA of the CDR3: TGTGCCAGCAGTAGAGGAGGGGCTGGAAACACCATATATTTT. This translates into CASSRGGAGNTIYF. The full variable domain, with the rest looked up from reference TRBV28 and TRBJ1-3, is DVKVTQSSRYLVKRTGEKVFLECVQDMDHENMFWYRQDPGLGLRLIYFSYDVKMKEKGDIPEGYSVSREKKERFSLILESASTNQTSMYLCASSRGGAGNTIYFGEGSWLTVV.

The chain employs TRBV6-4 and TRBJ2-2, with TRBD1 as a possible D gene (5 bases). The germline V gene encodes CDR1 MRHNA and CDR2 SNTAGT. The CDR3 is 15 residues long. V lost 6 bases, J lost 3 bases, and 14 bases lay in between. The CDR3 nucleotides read TGTGCCAGCAGCTCCCAGGGTTTGTACACCGGGGAGCTGTTTTTT. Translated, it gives CASSSQGLYTGELFF.

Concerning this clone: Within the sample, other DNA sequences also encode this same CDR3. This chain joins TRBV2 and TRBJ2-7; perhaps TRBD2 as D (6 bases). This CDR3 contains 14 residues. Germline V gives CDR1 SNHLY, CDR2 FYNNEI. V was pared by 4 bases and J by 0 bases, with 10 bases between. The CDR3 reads CASSGGTGSYEQYF. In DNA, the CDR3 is TGTGCCAGCAGTGGTGGGACTGGCTCCTACGAGCAGTACTTC.

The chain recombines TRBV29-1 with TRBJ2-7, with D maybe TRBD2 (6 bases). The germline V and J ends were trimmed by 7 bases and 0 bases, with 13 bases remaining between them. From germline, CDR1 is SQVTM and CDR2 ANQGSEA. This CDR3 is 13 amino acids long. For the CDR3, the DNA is TGCAGCGCCGGGACTCTCTCCTCCTACGAGCAGTACTTC. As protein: CSAGTLSSYEQYF.

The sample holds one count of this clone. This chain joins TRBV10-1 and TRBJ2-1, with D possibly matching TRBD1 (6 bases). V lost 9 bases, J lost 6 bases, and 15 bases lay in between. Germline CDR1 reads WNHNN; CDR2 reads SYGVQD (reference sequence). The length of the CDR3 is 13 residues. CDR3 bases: TGCGCCAGTCCGGGGACAACCGGCAATGAGCAGTTCTTC. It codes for CASPGTTGNEQFF.

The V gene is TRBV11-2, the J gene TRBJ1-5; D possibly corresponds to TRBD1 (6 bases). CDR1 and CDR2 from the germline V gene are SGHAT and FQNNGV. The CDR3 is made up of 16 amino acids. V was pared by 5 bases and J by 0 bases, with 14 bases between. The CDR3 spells CASSPRTDHSNQPQHF. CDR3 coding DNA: TGTGCCAGCAGCCCAAGGACAGACCATAGCAATCAGCCCCAGCATTTT. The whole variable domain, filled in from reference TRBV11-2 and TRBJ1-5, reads EAGVAQSPRYKIIEKRQSVAFWCNPISGHATLYWYQQILGQGPKLLIQFQNNGVVDDSQLPKDRFSAERLKGVDSTLKIQPAKLEDSAVYLCASSPRTDHSNQPQHFGDGTRLSIL.

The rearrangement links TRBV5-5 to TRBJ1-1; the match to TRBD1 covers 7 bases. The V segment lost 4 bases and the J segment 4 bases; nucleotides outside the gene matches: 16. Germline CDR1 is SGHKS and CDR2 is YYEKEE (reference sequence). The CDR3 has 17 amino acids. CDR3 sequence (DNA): TGTGCCAGCAGCCAAGCTACTCGACAGGGCTATGGCACTGAAGCTTTCTTT. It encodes CASSQATRQGYGTEAFF. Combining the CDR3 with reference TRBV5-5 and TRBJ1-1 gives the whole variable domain DAGVTQSPTHLIKTRGQQVTLRCSPISGHKSVSWYQQVLGQGPQFIFQYYEKEERGRGNFPDRFSARQFPNYSSELNVNALLLGDSALYLCASSQATRQGYGTEAFFGQGTRLTVV.

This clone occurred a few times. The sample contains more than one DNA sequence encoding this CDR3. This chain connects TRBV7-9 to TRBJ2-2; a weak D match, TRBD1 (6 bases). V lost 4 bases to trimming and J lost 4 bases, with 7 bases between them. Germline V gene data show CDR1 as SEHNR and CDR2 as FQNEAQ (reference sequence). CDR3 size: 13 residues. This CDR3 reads CASSSQGTGELFF. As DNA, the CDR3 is TGTGCCAGCAGCTCACAGGGCACCGGGGAGCTGTTTTTT.

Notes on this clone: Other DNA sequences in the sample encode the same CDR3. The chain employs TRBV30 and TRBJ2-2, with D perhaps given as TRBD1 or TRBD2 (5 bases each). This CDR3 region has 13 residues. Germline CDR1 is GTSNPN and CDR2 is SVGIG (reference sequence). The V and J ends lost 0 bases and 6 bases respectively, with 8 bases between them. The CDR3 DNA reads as TGTGCCTGGAGTGTTGGGGGAGCCGGGGAGCTGTTTTTT. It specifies CAWSVGGAGELFF.

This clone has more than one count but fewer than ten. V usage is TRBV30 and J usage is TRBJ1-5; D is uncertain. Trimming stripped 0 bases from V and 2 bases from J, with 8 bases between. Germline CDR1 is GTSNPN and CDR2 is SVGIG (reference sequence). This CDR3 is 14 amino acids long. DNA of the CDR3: TGTGCCTGGAGTGTGGCTTATGGCAATCAGCCCCAGCATTTT. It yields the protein CAWSVAYGNQPQHF.